The clone carrying this T cell receptor (beta chain) was counted a few times. Its cognate antigen is unknown. Sample-barcoded 5' priming and a J-beta primer mix drove a second PCR of roughly 7 to 11 cycles. Every cDNA was tagged by a template-switch adaptor with 12 random nucleotides. TCRdb reanalysed the 5' RACE reads using MiXCR and keeps one entry per CDR3 protein. In the table there are 550,000 to 700,000 distinct CDR3 sequences, 25% to 30% of which are singletons. These data belong to a study of blood T cells in healthy people across ages. Study-level findings and limits: Naive CD4+ cells and diversity were both higher in long-lived donors than in aged donors.

Each donor gave about 9.3 milliliters of peripheral blood. The sample taken for sequencing was blood. The sequence came from a woman in her 70s in good health.

The CDR3 here is CASSLQAGQETQYF. DNA of the CDR3: TGTGCCAGCAGCTTACAAGCGGGGCAAGAGACCCAGTACTTC. The V call is TRBV5-6, the J call TRBJ2-5; 7 positions agree with TRBD2. V shed 2 bases and J 2 bases; nucleotides not matched to a gene: 3. CDR1 is SGHDT and CDR2 is YYEEEE in the germline V gene. CDR3 length equals 14 residues.